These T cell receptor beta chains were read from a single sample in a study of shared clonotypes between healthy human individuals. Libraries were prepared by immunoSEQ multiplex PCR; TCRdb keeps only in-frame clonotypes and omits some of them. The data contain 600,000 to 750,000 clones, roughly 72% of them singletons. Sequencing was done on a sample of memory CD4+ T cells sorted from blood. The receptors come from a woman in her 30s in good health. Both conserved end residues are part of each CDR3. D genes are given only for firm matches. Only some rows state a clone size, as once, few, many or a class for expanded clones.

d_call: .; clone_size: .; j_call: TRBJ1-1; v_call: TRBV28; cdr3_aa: CASTSDSYTEAFF; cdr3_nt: TGTGCCAGCACCTCGGACAGCTACACTGAAGCTTTCTTT
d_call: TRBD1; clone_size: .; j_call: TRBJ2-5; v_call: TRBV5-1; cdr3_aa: CASSALTGLQETQYF; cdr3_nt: TGCGCCAGCAGCGCCCTGACAGGGCTCCAAGAGACCCAGTACTTC
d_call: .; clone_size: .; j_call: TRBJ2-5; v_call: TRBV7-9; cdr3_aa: CASSLDWGAETQYF; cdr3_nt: TGTGCCAGCAGCTTAGATTGGGGGGCAGAGACCCAGTACTTC
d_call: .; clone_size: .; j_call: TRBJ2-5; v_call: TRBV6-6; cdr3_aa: CASSYSIGTQETQYF; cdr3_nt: TGTGCCAGCAGTTACTCGATAGGCACACAAGAGACCCAGTACTTC
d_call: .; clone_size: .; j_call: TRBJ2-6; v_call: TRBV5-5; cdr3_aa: CASSESGANVLTF; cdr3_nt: TGTGCCAGCAGCGAATCCGGGGCCAACGTCCTGACTTTC
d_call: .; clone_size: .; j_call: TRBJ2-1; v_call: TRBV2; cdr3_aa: CASSGFSGSSYNEQFF; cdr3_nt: TGTGCCAGCAGTGGGTTCTCCGGGAGCTCCTACAATGAGCAGTTCTTC
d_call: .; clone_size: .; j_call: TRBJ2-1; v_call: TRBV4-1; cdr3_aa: CASSPHPAGTGDNEQFF; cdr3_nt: TGCGCCAGCAGCCCTCACCCGGCAGGGACTGGGGACAATGAGCAGTTCTTC
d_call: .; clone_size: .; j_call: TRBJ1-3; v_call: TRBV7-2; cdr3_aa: CASSKGGSGNTIYF; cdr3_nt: TGTGCCAGCAGCAAAGGGGGGTCTGGAAACACCATATATTTT
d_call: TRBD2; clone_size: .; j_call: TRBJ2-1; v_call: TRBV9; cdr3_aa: CASSPLAEAGNEQFF; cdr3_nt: TGTGCCAGCAGCCCGCTAGCGGAGGCGGGCAATGAGCAGTTCTTC
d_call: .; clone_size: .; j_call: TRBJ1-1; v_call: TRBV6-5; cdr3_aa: CASSRQDTLYTEAFF; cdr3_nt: TGTGCCAGCAGTCGCCAGGACACATTATACACTGAAGCTTTCTTT
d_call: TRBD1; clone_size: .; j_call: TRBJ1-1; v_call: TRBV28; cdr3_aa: CASSLGDRVTFF; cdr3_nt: TGTGCCAGCAGTTTGGGCGACAGGGTCACTTTCTTT
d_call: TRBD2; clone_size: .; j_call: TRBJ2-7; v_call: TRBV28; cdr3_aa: CASSFPQGLAGYEQYF; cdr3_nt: TGTGCCAGCAGTTTCCCCCAGGGACTAGCGGGGTACGAGCAGTACTTC
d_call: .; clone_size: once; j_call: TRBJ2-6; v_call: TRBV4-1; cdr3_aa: CASSQPQSSGANVLTF; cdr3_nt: TGCGCCAGCAGCCAACCTCAGAGCTCTGGGGCCAACGTCCTGACTTTC
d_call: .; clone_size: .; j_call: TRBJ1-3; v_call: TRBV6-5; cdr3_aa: CASKGDRHSGNTIYF; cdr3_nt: TGTGCCAGCAAGGGCGACAGGCACTCTGGAAACACCATATATTTT
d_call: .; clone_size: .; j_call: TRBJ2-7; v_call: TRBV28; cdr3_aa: CASSQSSPRLTHEQYF; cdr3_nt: TGTGCCAGCAGTCAGAGTTCTCCCAGGCTCACCCACGAGCAGTACTTC
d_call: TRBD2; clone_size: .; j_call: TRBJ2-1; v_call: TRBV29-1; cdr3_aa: CSGALAATYNEQFF; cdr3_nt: TGCAGCGGTGCACTAGCGGCTACCTACAATGAGCAGTTCTTC
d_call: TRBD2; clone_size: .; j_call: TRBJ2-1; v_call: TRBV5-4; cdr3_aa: CASSSRTSGADNEQFF; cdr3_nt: TGTGCCAGCAGCTCCAGGACTAGCGGGGCGGACAATGAGCAGTTCTTC
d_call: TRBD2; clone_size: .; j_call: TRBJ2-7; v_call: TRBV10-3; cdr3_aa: CAIRGGLDGYEQYF; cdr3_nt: TGTGCCATCAGGGGAGGACTAGATGGCTACGAGCAGTACTTC
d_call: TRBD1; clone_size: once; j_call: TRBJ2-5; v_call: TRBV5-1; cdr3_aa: CASGQPDRAETQYF; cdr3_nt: TGCGCCAGCGGCCAACCGGACAGGGCAGAGACCCAGTACTTC
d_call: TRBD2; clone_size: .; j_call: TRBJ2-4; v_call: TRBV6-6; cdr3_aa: CASSTGTSEDKNIQYF; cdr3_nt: TGTGCCAGCAGTACCGGGACTAGCGAGGACAAAAACATTCAGTACTTC
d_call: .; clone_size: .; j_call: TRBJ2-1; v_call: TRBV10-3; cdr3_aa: CAISDTVDEQFF; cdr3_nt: TGTGCCATCAGTGACACTGTCGATGAGCAGTTCTTC
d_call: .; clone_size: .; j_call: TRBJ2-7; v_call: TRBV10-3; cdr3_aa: CAISATYEQYF; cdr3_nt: TGTGCCATCAGTGCCACCTACGAGCAGTACTTC
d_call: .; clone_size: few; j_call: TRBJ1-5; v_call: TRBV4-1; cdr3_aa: CASSPPVPGEQPQHF; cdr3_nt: TGCGCCAGCAGCCCCCCGGTTCCCGGGGAACAGCCCCAGCATTTT
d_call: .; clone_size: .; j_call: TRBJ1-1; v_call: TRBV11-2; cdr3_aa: CASSLDRVSTEAFF; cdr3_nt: TGTGCCAGCAGCTTAGACAGGGTTAGCACTGAAGCTTTCTTT
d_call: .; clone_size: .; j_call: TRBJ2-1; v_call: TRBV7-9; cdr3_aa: CASSFRDTSYNEQFF; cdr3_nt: TGTGCCAGCAGCTTCCGGGACACCTCCTACAATGAGCAGTTCTTC
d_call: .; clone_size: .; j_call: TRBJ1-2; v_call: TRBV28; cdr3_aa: CASSTTGYGYTF; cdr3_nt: TGTGCCAGCAGTACAACAGGGTACGGCTACACCTTC
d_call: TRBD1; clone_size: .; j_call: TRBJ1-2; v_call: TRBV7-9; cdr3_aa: CASIEGQGEGYTF; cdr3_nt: TGTGCCAGCATAGAAGGACAGGGAGAGGGCTACACCTTC
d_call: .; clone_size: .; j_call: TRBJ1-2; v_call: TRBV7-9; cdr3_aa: CASSLDGRTTNYGYTF; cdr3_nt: TGTGCCAGCAGCTTAGATGGGCGGACTACTAACTATGGCTACACCTTC
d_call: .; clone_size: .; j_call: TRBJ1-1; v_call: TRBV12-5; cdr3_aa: CASGLQGRAFF; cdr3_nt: TGTGCTAGTGGTTTGCAGGGTAGGGCTTTCTTT
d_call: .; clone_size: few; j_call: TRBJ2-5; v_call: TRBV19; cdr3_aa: CASSTTTLARETQYF; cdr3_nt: TGTGCCAGTAGTACCACGACACTAGCCCGAGAGACCCAGTACTTC
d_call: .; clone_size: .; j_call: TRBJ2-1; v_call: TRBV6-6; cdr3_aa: CASSPVGGQRSEQFF; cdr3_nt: TGTGCCAGCAGCCCGGTCGGGGGACAGCGGAGTGAGCAGTTCTTC
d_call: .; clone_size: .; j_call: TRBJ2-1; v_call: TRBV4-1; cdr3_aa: CASSPRDTTYNEQFF; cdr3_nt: TGCGCCAGCAGCCCCCGGGACACTACCTACAATGAGCAGTTCTTC
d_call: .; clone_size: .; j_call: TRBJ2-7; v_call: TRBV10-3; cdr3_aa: CAISGSYEQYF; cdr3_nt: TGTGCCATCAGCGGTAGCTACGAGCAGTACTTC